A single sample gave rise to the 17 T cell receptor beta chains below, sequenced in a study of blood T cell repertoires in COVID-19 (dated by TCRdb to between 2020 and 2021). The library was generated by the immunoSEQ multiplex PCR assay. In its TCRdb copy, this immuneACCESS table keeps in-frame sequences only and misses some clones. Where compared with another copy, unresolved V genes explain less than half of these, and the others have no known cause. This sample has 360,000 or so clones in its table, and roughly 80% of those were observed once. The top ten constitute 5% to 5.5% of the sample. The sequenced sample was PBMCs or T cells enriched from blood (not recorded which). These TCRs come from a woman aged 45 to 65 who had recovered from COVID-19.

V and J are TRBV6-2 or TRBV6-3 and TRBJ1-2, with no clear D. CDR1 MNHEY and CDR2 SVGEGT come from the germline V gene. The CDR3 is 14 amino acids. V was clipped by 2 bases and J by 2 bases, with 9 bases between them. CDR3 protein: CASSYSTYNYGYTF. The CDR3 DNA sequence: TGTGCCAGCAGTTACAGTACCTACAACTATGGCTACACCTTC.

This clone was seen a few times. V is TRBV30 and J is TRBJ2-4, with a weak D call TRBD2 (5 bases). Germline CDR1 GTSNPN, CDR2 SVGIG (reference sequence). V was pared by 0 bases and J by 8 bases, with 8 bases between. This CDR3 is built from 12 residues. CDR3 nucleotide sequence: TGTGCCTGGAGTGTAGCGCGGGACATTCAGTACTTC. This gives the protein CAWSVARDIQYF.

The rearrangement uses TRBV11-1 and TRBJ2-5; 9 positions agree with TRBD1. Looked up from germline, CDR1 is SGHAT and CDR2 is FQDESV (reference sequence). J was trimmed by 4 bases and V by 0 bases; bases with no gene match: 6. The CDR3 length is 16 residues. CDR3 in amino acids: CASSLATGGGGETQYF. DNA of the CDR3: TGTGCCAGCAGCTTAGCAACAGGGGGCGGAGGAGAGACCCAGTACTTC.

The J gene is TRBJ1-2, the V gene TRBV21-1. TRBV21-1 is shown as a pseudogene. There are 15 residues in the CDR3. The CDR3 region is CASSGAGGALYGYTF. CDR3 in DNA: TGTGCCAGCAGCGGGGCCGGGGGGGCGCTCTATGGCTACACCTTC.

This chain connects TRBV18 to TRBJ2-2; TRBD2 is a possible D gene (6 bases). CDR3 size: 15 residues. Between the trimmed V and J ends, which lost 3 bases and 7 bases, there was a span of 15 bases. CDR1 and CDR2 (germline): KGHSH, LQKENI. The CDR3 nucleotides are TGTGCCAGCTCACCGAGGGACTCCATTCGCGGGGAGCTGTTTTTT. Amino acids: CASSPRDSIRGELFF.

The genes are TRBV27 and TRBJ1-1; D is unclear. Trimming stripped 5 bases from V and 5 bases from J, with 12 bases between. The CDR3 sequence is 13 residues long. CDR1 MNHEY and CDR2 SMNVEV come from the germline V gene (reference sequence). This chain's CDR3 is CASSRGRRTEAFF. As DNA, the CDR3 is TGTGCCAGCAGTCGCGGACGGAGGACTGAAGCTTTCTTT.

The chain joins TRBV2 to TRBJ2-2; no reliable D call. Germline V gene data show CDR1 as SNHLY and CDR2 as FYNNEI. The CDR3 loop spans 15 amino acids. Trimming pared 6 bases from V and 3 bases from J, leaving 14 bases between. The CDR3 protein is CASRAQQTDTGELFF. In DNA, the CDR3 is TGTGCCAGCAGGGCCCAACAGACGGACACCGGGGAGCTGTTTTTT.

This chain links TRBV3-1 (or the pseudogene TRBV3-2) with TRBJ1-1, with D unresolved. This CDR3 is 14 amino acids long. Germline V lookup: CDR1 LGHDT, CDR2 YNNKEL (reference sequence). Trimming left V 1 base short and J 11 bases short, with 17 bases between. CDR3 nucleotides: TGTGCCAGCAGCCAAGCGAGACGGGGTTTGGAGGCTTTCTTT. It yields the protein CASSQARRGLEAFF.

The J gene is TRBJ2-3, the V gene TRBV7-2; 7 bases are a match to TRBD2. The germline gives CDR1 SGHTA, CDR2 FQGNSA. This CDR3 comprises 14 residues. V shed 6 bases, J shed 6 bases, and the junction held 9 bases outside the gene matches. The CDR3: CASRSTFSGDTQYF. Written as DNA, the CDR3 is TGTGCCAGCAGGTCAACCTTTAGCGGGGATACGCAGTATTTT.

The chain carries TRBV27 and TRBJ1-1, with 8 bases lining up with TRBD1. Germline loops: CDR1 MNHEY, CDR2 SMNVEV (reference sequence). With V trimmed by 6 bases and J by 0 bases, 12 bases remained unmatched. The CDR3 contains 17 residues. The CDR3 reads CASRPVGPGGLNTEAFF. CDR3 nucleotides: TGTGCCAGCAGACCAGTCGGCCCAGGGGGCCTGAACACTGAAGCTTTCTTT.

V is TRBV5-4 and J is TRBJ2-7, with TRBD1 matching 9 bases. In germline, CDR1 is SGHNT, CDR2 YYREEE (reference sequence). The CDR3 extends over 16 amino acids. Trimming removed 1 base from V and 3 bases from J; junction bases left unmatched: 8. CDR3 residues: CASSLFGGTGYYEQYF. CDR3 nucleotide sequence: TGTGCCAGCAGCTTGTTTGGCGGGACAGGGTACTACGAGCAGTACTTC.

Points on this clone: The junction departs from germline at one end; a sequencing error may be responsible. The chain links TRBV7-3 to TRBJ2-5, with a weak D call TRBD1 (5 bases). The CDR3 loop spans 15 amino acids. The V gene's germline CDR1 is SGHTA and CDR2 FQGTGA. CDR3 in amino acids: CASSLNSLGAGALHF. CDR3 DNA sequence: TGTGCCAGCAGCTTAAATAGTCTCGGTGCTGGGGCCCTGCACTTC.

The chain combines TRBV2 with TRBJ2-7, with 13 bases aligning to TRBD2. Unmatched junction bases numbered 11, after V lost 6 bases and J lost 3 bases. CDR3 length equals 17 residues. The germline V gene encodes CDR1 SNHLY and CDR2 FYNNEI. CDR3 in DNA: TGTGCCAGCAGGATACTAGCGGGGGGGCCATCGGGCTACGAGCAGTACTTC. As protein: CASRILAGGPSGYEQYF. Full variable domain (missing parts from reference TRBV2 and TRBJ2-7): EPEVTQTPSHQVTQMGQEVILRCVPISNHLYFYWYRQILGQKVEFLVSFYNNEISEKSEIFDDQFSVERPDGSNFTLKIRSTKLEDSAMYFCASRILAGGPSGYEQYFGPGTRLTVT.

The rearrangement uses TRBV9 and TRBJ1-4, with a possible D match to TRBD1 (6 bases). The germline V and J ends were trimmed by 3 bases and 4 bases, with 10 bases remaining between them. The V gene's germline CDR1 is SGDLS and CDR2 YYNGEE. The CDR3 totals 14 residues. CDR3 sequence (DNA): TGTGCCAGCAGCGCAACAGGGTTTAATGAAAAACTGTTTTTT. This gives the protein CASSATGFNEKLFF.

The V and J genes are TRBV23-1 and TRBJ1-2; 7 bases line up with TRBD1. TRBV23-1 is marked as an open reading frame, function uncertain. This CDR3 contains 14 residues. The V gene end was trimmed by 4 bases and the J gene end by 4 bases; junction bases not matched to a gene: 6. The chain's CDR3 is CASSRGQVGYGYTF. In DNA, the CDR3 is TGCGCCAGCAGTCGTGGACAGGTCGGCTATGGCTACACCTTC.

In DNA form, the CDR3 reads TGTGCCAGCAGCTTAAGTTATGGCGGGGTCCAAGAGACCCAGTACTTC. Translated, it gives CASSLSYGGVQETQYF. The gene calls are TRBV11-3 and TRBJ2-5; D may be TRBD2 (6 bases). The CDR3 contains 16 residues. Germline values: CDR1 SGHNT, CDR2 YENEEA. With 2 bases removed from V and 1 base from J, the gap between germline ends came to 14 bases.

The rearrangement joins TRBV7-9 to TRBJ1-2; perhaps TRBD1 as D (5 bases). The CDR3 runs 14 residues. Trimming shortened V by 0 bases and J by 8 bases, and 13 bases separated the two germline ends. Per germline, CDR1 SEHNR and CDR2 FQNEAQ (reference sequence). CDR3 amino acids: CASSLANGAGGYTF. CDR3 DNA: TGTGCCAGCAGCTTAGCCAATGGGGCAGGGGGCTACACCTTC. Together with reference TRBV7-9 and TRBJ1-2, the CDR3 gives the full variable domain: DTGVSQNPRHKITKRGQNVTFRCDPISEHNRLYWYRQTLGQGPEFLTYFQNEAQLEKSRLLSDRFSAERPKGSFSTLEIQRTEQGDSAMYLCASSLANGAGGYTFGSGTRLTVV.